This TCR beta chain appears in the sequencing data of a study of blood T cells in healthy people across ages. Study-wide findings and caveats: One million T cells yielded diversity estimates that were considered underestimates.

PCR was performed a second time for roughly 7 to 12 cycles using a sample-barcoded 5' primer and a J-beta primer mix. TCRdb redid the calling of the 5' RACE reads with MiXCR, one entry per CDR3 protein. The sample holds about 800,000 distinct CDR3 sequences; 35% to 50% are singletons and the top ten take around 18%. This CDR3 is 17 amino acids long. CDR1 is ENHRY and CDR2 is SYGVKD in the germline V gene. V was pared by 6 bases and J by 11 bases, with 31 bases between. As concerns this clonotype: Its antigen is unknown.

This chain connects TRBV10-3 to TRBJ2-5, with D possibly being TRBD1 (6 bases). Source material: blood. The sequence derives from a man older than 75 in good health. The CDR3 DNA sequence: TGTGCCATCAGCAGTCCCCGAGGAGCAGGGGTGGGCAATGAGCAGTACTTC. Encoded protein: CAISSPRGAGVGNEQYF.